The 18 T cell receptor beta chains listed next were all sequenced from one sample in a study of tumor and adjacent non-tumor tissue in lung cancer. TCRbeta libraries were built with three rounds of nested PCR, modified from ARM-PCR. A single record per CDR3 protein comes from TCRdb applying MiXCR to the multiplex PCR reads. Of about 200,000 distinct CDR3 sequences listed, 71% are singletons. The template was RNA from unsorted bulk tissue. Sequencing was performed on lung tumor tissue. The source of these receptors is a man aged 55 to 70 with non-small cell lung cancer.

As for this clonotype: One end of the junction is discordant with germline, which a read error may explain. The chain employs TRBV20-1 and TRBJ1-1, with a tentative D call TRBD1 (5 bases). The CDR3 is 16 residues long. Germline V gene data show CDR1 as DFQATT and CDR2 as SNEGSKA (reference sequence). CDR3 DNA sequence: TGCAGTGCTAGAGAGTTGGCAGGGATAGTGAACACTGAAGTTTTCTTT. It is translated as CSARELAGIVNTEVFF.

Points on this clonotype: One junction end does not reproduce the germline sequence, and a read error may be involved. The chain has TRBV20-1 and TRBJ2-7; no definite D call. The CDR3 is 16 amino acids. Germline CDR1 and CDR2: DFQATT and SNEGSKA (reference sequence). The CDR3 reads CSSRDLTARDAYVQYF. CDR3 DNA: TGCAGTTCTAGAGACCTCACGGCTCGAGATGCGTACGTGCAGTACTTC.

The rearrangement joins TRBV18 to TRBJ1-1, with 11 bases that match TRBD1. V lost 5 bases and J lost 3; bases outside the gene matches: 8. The CDR3 has 16 amino acids. Germline CDR1 is KGHSH and CDR2 is LQKENI. The CDR3 sequence is CASSRTGGARDTEAFF. CDR3 bases: TGTGCCAGCTCAAGGACAGGGGGCGCGAGAGACACTGAAGCTTTCTTT.

This chain joins TRBV4-1 and TRBJ2-1; 8 positions agree with TRBD2. The CDR3 length is 19 residues. J lost 11 bases, V lost 0 bases, and 21 bases had no gene match. Looked up from germline, CDR1 is MGHRA and CDR2 is YSYEKL. The CDR3 here is CASSQDLDRTSRESMKQFF. DNA of the CDR3: TGCGCCAGCAGCCAAGATTTGGATAGGACTAGCAGGGAAAGCATGAAGCAGTTCTTC.

As to this clonotype: Germline is not matched at one junction end, which may reflect a read error. J is TRBJ1-1 and V is TRBV29-1; TRBD1 aligns across 8 bases. Germline CDR1 is SQVTM and CDR2 is ANQGSEA. The CDR3 totals 16 residues. The DNA of the CDR3 is TGCAGCGTCGAAGGCTCCGGGACAGGAGTGAACACTGAAGCTTCCTTT. Protein product: CSVEGSGTGVNTEASF.

This clonotype was detected ten times or more. This chain uses TRBV12-3 or TRBV12-4 with TRBJ1-2; weak D call: TRBD1 (5 bases). V shed 5 bases and J shed 6 bases, with 10 bases lying between them. The CDR3 length is 12 residues. The CDR3 bases are TGTGCCAGCAGTCCCAGGGCGAATGGCTACACCTTC. It yields the protein CASSPRANGYTF.

The sample holds one count of this clonotype. A much larger clone differs from this one at a single base, so this may be a read error. CDR3 DNA sequence: TGCAGCGTCTGCCGGGAGGGCAGGGGTTGCGAGCAGTTCTTC. Translating it yields CSVCREGRGCEQFF. The chain is built from TRBV29-1 and TRBJ2-1; 8 nucleotides line up with TRBD2. Germline CDR1 is SQVTM and CDR2 is ANQGSEA. Germline trimming cut 6 bases from V and 10 bases from J; bases unmatched to any gene: 14. The CDR3 loop spans 14 amino acids.

The J gene is TRBJ2-3, the V gene TRBV11-2; 13 nucleotides line up with TRBD2. Looked up from germline, CDR1 is SGHAT and CDR2 is FQNNGV. The ends lost 4 bases at V and 8 bases at J; junction bases unmatched: 9. The CDR3 sequence is 16 residues long. The chain's CDR3 is CASSSLAGGLPGTQYF. For the CDR3, the DNA is TGTGCCAGCAGCTCACTAGCGGGGGGGCTTCCAGGTACGCAGTATTTT.

Concerning this clonotype: A much bigger clone sits one base away, suggesting this may be a read error. The chain carries TRBV20-1 and TRBJ2-3; tentatively, D is TRBD2 (6 bases). The germline CDR1 and CDR2 sequences are DFQATT and SNEGSKA (reference sequence). Trimming took off 6 bases at V and 2 bases at J, with 15 bases between the two ends. The CDR3 length is 14 residues. CDR3 protein: CSAAEVADTDTQYF. The DNA for the CDR3 is TGCAGTGCCGCGGAGGTAGCGGACACAGATACGCAGTATTTT.

This clonotype was counted many times. The J gene is TRBJ2-7, the V gene TRBV11-3; 8 bases are shared with TRBD2. After removal of 6 bases from V and 2 bases from J, the junction contained 6 bases not matched to a gene. The CDR3 is 14 residues long. Germline CDR1 is SGHNT and CDR2 is YENEEA. The CDR3 reads CASSPGLGAYEQYF. Here the CDR3 DNA reads TGTGCCAGCAGTCCGGGACTAGGGGCCTACGAGCAGTACTTC.

On this clonotype: One junction end does not reproduce the germline sequence, and a read error may be involved. V and J are TRBV11-3 and TRBJ2-1, with unresolved D. The germline gives CDR1 SGHNT, CDR2 YENEEA. The CDR3 consists of 13 residues. The CDR3 reads CASSLSGYNEEFF. CDR3 coding DNA: TGTGCCAGCAGCTTAAGTGGTTACAATGAGGAGTTCTTC.

Concerning this clonotype: An end of the junction does not agree with germline; a read error may underlie this. The rearrangement links TRBV4-2 to TRBJ1-2, with a possible D match to TRBD1 (5 bases). CDR3 length: 14 residues. The germline V gene encodes CDR1 LGHNA and CDR2 YNFKEQ. CDR3 residues: CASSQEGGRDGCTF. CDR3 nucleotides: TGTGCCAGCAGCCAAGAAGGAGGCAGGGATGGCTGCACCTTC.

The CDR3 DNA sequence: TGTGCCAGCAGCTCTACGGGGCATGAGACCCAGTACTTC. It encodes CASSSTGHETQYF. The rearrangement uses TRBV11-2 and TRBJ2-5; D may be TRBD1 or TRBD2 (5 bases each). Germline loops: CDR1 SGHAT, CDR2 FQNNGV. V lost 4 bases and J lost 5, with 11 bases in between. This CDR3 comprises 13 residues.

Notes on this clonotype: This may be a read error, as it is one base from a much larger clone. The V gene is TRBV20-1, the J gene TRBJ2-7, with D hard to call. This CDR3 is built from 12 residues. CDR1 DFQATT and CDR2 SNEGSKA come from the germline V gene (reference sequence). The DNA for the CDR3 is TGCAGTGTTAGAAGCGTGAAGAGCGAGCAGTACTTC. It is translated as CSVRSVKSEQYF.

This clonotype was counted many times. The chain links TRBV4-3 to TRBJ2-2; D call uncertain. V was clipped by 0 bases and J by 7 bases, with 12 bases between them. CDR3 size: 15 residues. CDR1 LGHNA and CDR2 YSLEER come from the germline V gene. The CDR3 DNA reads TGCGCCAGCAGCCAAGATCAATCCCTAGTCGGGGAGCTGTTTTTT. Translation gives CASSQDQSLVGELFF.

With regard to this clonotype: One end of the junction varies from germline; a read error may be responsible. The genes are TRBV4-3 and TRBJ2-1, with 9 bases identical to TRBD2. The germline gives CDR1 LGHNA, CDR2 YSLEER. This CDR3 comprises 16 residues. As DNA, the CDR3 is TGCACCAGCAGCCAAACCGGGACTAGCTCCTACAATGGGCAGTTCTTC. Residues: CTSSQTGTSSYNGQFF.

This clonotype is a singleton in its sample. A junction boundary mismatches the germline segment, possibly from a read error. The V and J genes are TRBV5-6 and TRBJ2-7; 7 bases agree with TRBD1. This CDR3 has 15 amino acids. Germline-derived CDR1 and CDR2 are SGHDT and YYEEEE. The CDR3 spells CVSSSTNRGSYEQYF. The CDR3 DNA reads TGTGTCAGCAGCTCGACTAACAGGGGTTCCTACGAGCAGTACTTT.

Turning to this clonotype: The junction shows a germline mismatch at one end, possibly a read error. The rearrangement uses TRBV12-3 or TRBV12-4 and TRBJ2-3; D call uncertain. The CDR3 is made up of 13 amino acids. CDR3 nucleotides: TGTGGCAGCACCCCCGTTAGCACAGATATACAGTATTTT. Its translation is CGSTPVSTDIQYF.